Listed below are T cell receptor beta chains from one sample, sequenced in a study of siplizumab effects on memory and regulatory T cells. Assay used: immunoSEQ multiplex PCR; TCRdb lists only in-frame clones, some missing. This sample has tens of thousands of clones, with 90% to 95% found just once. The material sequenced was CD8+ T cells sorted from blood. The receptors derive from a human donor in good health. Both conserved end residues are part of each CDR3. The order of the fields is clone size, D gene, J gene, V gene, CDR3 DNA, CDR3 protein. The D gene is left open where the match is weak. Size tells how often a clone was seen (once, few, many) or the class of an expanded clone, and some rows leave it out.

- TRBD2 TRBJ2-1 TRBV5-1 TGCGCCAGCAGCGCCGGGATAGCGGGAGGCCATGAGCAGTTCTTC CASSAGIAGGHEQFF
- TRBD1 TRBJ2-5 TRBV6-1 TGTGCCAGCAGCGAAGGAGACAGGGCTTCGGTGGAGACCCAGTACTTC CASSEGDRASVETQYF
- TRBD1 TRBJ2-7 TRBV27 TGTGCCAGCAGTCCTTCGACAGGGGGGTACGAGCAGTACTTC CASSPSTGGYEQYF
- - TRBJ2-7 TRBV2 TGTGCCAGCATTACAACGAGGGGGAGCTCCTACGAGCAGTACTTC CASITTRGSSYEQYF
once TRBD1 TRBJ1-5 TRBV27 TGTGCCAGCAGATCAGGGGGGCTAGGTCAGCCCCAGCATTTT CASRSGGLGQPQHF
- - TRBJ2-1 TRBV5-4 TGTGCCAGCAGCCCGGGATTCCCCAATGAGCAGTTCTTC CASSPGFPNEQFF
- - TRBJ2-1 TRBV7-2 TGTGCCAGCAGCGGACCGGGACTTCCCTCCTACAATGAGCAGTTCTTC CASSGPGLPSYNEQFF
- - TRBJ2-7 TRBV27 TGTGCCAGCAGTCACTCACACAGCCCAGCCGGCGAGCAGTACTTC CASSHSHSPAGEQYF
- - TRBJ1-4 TRBV14 TGTGCCAGCAGCCATTCTTGGGGAGAAGGAAAACTGTTTTTT CASSHSWGEGKLFF
- TRBD2 TRBJ2-1 TRBV15 TGTGCCACCAGCAGACCGGGACTAGCGGGAGGAAATGAGCAGTTCTTC CATSRPGLAGGNEQFF
few TRBD2 TRBJ2-3 TRBV28 TGTGCCAGCAGTTCCCTCGGGGTAGCGGGGCAGGCAGATACGCAGTATTTT CASSSLGVAGQADTQYF
- - TRBJ1-1 TRBV4-3 TGCGCCAGCAGCCAAGATGGAGTTGAAGCTTTCTTT CASSQDGVEAFF
- - TRBJ2-5 TRBV2 TGTGCCAGCAGTAGGGAGACCCAGTACTTC CASSRETQYF
- - TRBJ2-7 TRBV5-6 TGTGCCAGCAGCTTAGAGTGGGGCGAGCAGTACTTC CASSLEWGEQYF
- TRBD2 TRBJ2-2 TRBV7-6 TGTGCCAGTAGCAGCGGGAGGCGAGGCACCGGGGAGCTGTTTTTT CASSSGRRGTGELFF
- - TRBJ2-1 TRBV5-5 TGTGCCAGCAGCTCAGTCGATGAGCAGTTCTTC CASSSVDEQFF
few - TRBJ1-1 TRBV27 TGTGCCAGCAGCTCGACACCAAACACTGAAGCTTTCTTT CASSSTPNTEAFF
- - TRBJ1-5 TRBV19 TGTGCCAGTAGTGTCAACAGGGAGTTTAGCAATCAGCCCCAGCATTTT CASSVNREFSNQPQHF
- TRBD1 TRBJ1-2 TRBV13 TGTGCCAGCAGCTTAAGGGGGACAGGGTGGGGTGAAAGCTACACCTTC CASSLRGTGWGESYTF
- - TRBJ1-2 TRBV29-1 TGCAGCGTGAGAATGAAGGGGAATAACTATGGCTACACCTTC CSVRMKGNNYGYTF
once - TRBJ2-3 TRBV30 TGTGCCTGGAGTGTGTACACAGATACGCAGTATTTT CAWSVYTDTQYF
- TRBD1 TRBJ2-5 TRBV7-9 TGTGCCAGCAGCTCCGGACAGGGTCTGTACCAAGAGACCCAGTACTTC CASSSGQGLYQETQYF
once TRBD1 TRBJ1-5 TRBV27 TGTGCCAGCAGTTTATATTCAGGGGGCTATCAGCCCCAGCATTTT CASSLYSGGYQPQHF
- - TRBJ1-5 TRBV12-5 TGTGCTAGTGGTTTGGGTAGTCAGCCCCAGCATTTT CASGLGSQPQHF
- TRBD1 TRBJ2-7 TRBV7-6 TGTGCCAGCAGCATCCGGGACAGCTCCTACGAGCAGTACTTC CASSIRDSSYEQYF
- TRBD2 TRBJ2-3 TRBV7-2 TGTGCCAGCAGCCCTAGCGGGATATTGGATACGCAGTATTTT CASSPSGILDTQYF
- TRBD1 TRBJ1-1 TRBV30 TGTGCCTGGGGAACAGGGGGCGCGTTTGAAGCTTTCTTT CAWGTGGAFEAFF
- TRBD1 TRBJ1-1 TRBV19 TGTGCCAGTAGTATAGCCCAGGGGGTCTTTGAAGCTTTCTTT CASSIAQGVFEAFF
- - TRBJ2-4 TRBV13 TGTGCCAGCAGCTTGGGGCGAACATACAAAAACATTCAGTACTTC CASSLGRTYKNIQYF
- - TRBJ2-5 TRBV19 TGTGCCAGTAGTATAACGGCGGAGACCCAGTACTTC CASSITAETQYF
- TRBD2 TRBJ2-1 TRBV9 TGTGCCAGCAGTGCGGGAGGGGATCCCCGTTACAATGAGCAGTTCTTC CASSAGGDPRYNEQFF
- TRBD2 TRBJ2-3 TRBV6-1 TGTGCCCACGATGGGCTAGCGGGAGGAGATACGCAGTATTTT CAHDGLAGGDTQYF
- TRBD2 TRBJ2-1 TRBV30 TGTGCCTGGGTCCCAGGAGCGGGGAGCTCCTACAATGAGCAGTTCTTC CAWVPGAGSSYNEQFF
- - TRBJ1-4 TRBV14 TGTGCCAGCAGTCATAGCGGCGAAAAACTGTTTTTT CASSHSGEKLFF
- TRBD2 TRBJ2-1 TRBV29-1 TGCAGCGGTGGACTAGCGGGAGGGGTGAATGAGCAGTTCTTC CSGGLAGGVNEQFF
- - TRBJ1-2 TRBV10-3 TGTGCCATACAGACAAACTCCTATGGCTACACCTTC CAIQTNSYGYTF
- - TRBJ2-4 TRBV9 TGTGCCAGCAGCGGAACCAAAAACATTCAGTACTTC CASSGTKNIQYF
- TRBD2 TRBJ2-1 TRBV4-1 TGCGCCAGCAGCCAAGGTCTAGCGGGAGTGATGTCTTACAATGAGCAGTTCTTC CASSQGLAGVMSYNEQFF
- TRBD2 TRBJ2-3 TRBV27 TGTGCCAGCAGTTTACTGGGAGCGGGAGGTTCCACAGATACGCAGTATTTT CASSLLGAGGSTDTQYF
- - TRBJ1-2 TRBV6-5 TGTGCCAGCAAGGGTGGACAAACCCTCTATGGCTACACCTTC CASKGGQTLYGYTF
- TRBD1 TRBJ2-7 TRBV10-3 TGTGCCACTCGGACAGGGGTTGACGAGCAGTACTTC CATRTGVDEQYF
- TRBD1 TRBJ1-2 TRBV28 TGTGCCAGCAGACCGTCGACCGGGACAGCCTATGGCTACACCTTC CASRPSTGTAYGYTF
- - TRBJ2-2 TRBV6-5 TGTGCCAGCAGCCCCGCCGGGGAGCTGTTTTTT CASSPAGELFF